The clone carrying this T cell receptor beta chain was detected a few times. The antigen is undetermined. The data derive from a study of T cell repertoires in cytomegalovirus infection. Study background: CMV infection and matching HLA type were both indicated by public TCR beta signatures. Study findings and constraints: Within the response measured ex vivo, HLA-C-restricted CMV-specific TCR beta clonotypes were dominant.

Between the trimmed V and J ends, which lost 5 bases and 1 base, there was a span of 12 bases. The CDR3 sequence is 14 residues long. The V gene's germline CDR1 is SGDLS and CDR2 YYNGEE. TCRdb ran MiXCR on the reads and lists one entry per CDR3 protein. The data hold about 310,000 distinct CDR3 sequences, with roughly 25% observed a single time. Here the sequenced sample was cultured PBMCs, taken from culture after CMV antigen stimulation. The chain employs TRBV9 and TRBJ1-2; D not certain. This sequence was found in a human donor in good health (CMV status not recorded). Some clones in this sample may be carry-over from other donors' samples. The CDR3 nucleotides read TGTGCCAGCAGTCCGGGCCCACGTAACTATGGCTACACCTTC. This encodes CASSPGPRNYGYTF.